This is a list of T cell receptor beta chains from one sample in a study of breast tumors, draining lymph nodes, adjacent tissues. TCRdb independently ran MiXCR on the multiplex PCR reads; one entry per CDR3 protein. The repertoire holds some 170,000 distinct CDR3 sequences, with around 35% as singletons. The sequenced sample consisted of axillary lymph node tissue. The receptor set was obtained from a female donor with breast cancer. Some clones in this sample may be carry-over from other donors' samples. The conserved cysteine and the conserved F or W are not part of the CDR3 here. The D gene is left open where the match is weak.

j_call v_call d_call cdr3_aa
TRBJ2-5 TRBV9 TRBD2 ASSGTSGAKVY
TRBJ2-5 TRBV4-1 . ASSRREAPEGETQY
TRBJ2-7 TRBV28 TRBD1 ASGDRGSYEQY
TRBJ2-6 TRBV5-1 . ASSLAGGWTEA
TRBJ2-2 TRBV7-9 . ASSLRTGRDEQYFGPGTGELF
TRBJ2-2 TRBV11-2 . ASSLQGELF
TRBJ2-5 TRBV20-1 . SAPPRGRDQETQY
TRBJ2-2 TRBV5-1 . ASKGMAGELF
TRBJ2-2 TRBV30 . AWGSPQGRTGELF
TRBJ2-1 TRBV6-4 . ASPNEQF
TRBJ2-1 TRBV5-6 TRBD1 ASSLLSGTGSYNEQF
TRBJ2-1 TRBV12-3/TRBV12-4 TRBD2 ASSSVQVLAGGNEQF
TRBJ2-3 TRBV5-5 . ASSLLGTDTQY
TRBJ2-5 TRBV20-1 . SAQLVGGKETQY
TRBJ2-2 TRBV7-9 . AGSRRRGRRTGELF
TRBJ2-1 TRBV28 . ASRATLRGEQF
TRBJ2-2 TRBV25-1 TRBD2 AGGTSRRGVFVAGELF
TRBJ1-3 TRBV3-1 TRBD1 ASGQGFAGNTIY
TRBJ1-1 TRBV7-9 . ASSLGERGAF
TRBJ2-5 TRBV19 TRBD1 ASSTDRGRETQY
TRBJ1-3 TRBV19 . ASSIVPAGPGNTIY
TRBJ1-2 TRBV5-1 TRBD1 ASSLAGQGAGYT
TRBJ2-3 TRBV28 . ASINRTGFPDTQY
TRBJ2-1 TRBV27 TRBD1 ASTTGGNYNEQF
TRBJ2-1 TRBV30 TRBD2 AWSVWRSGISYNEQF
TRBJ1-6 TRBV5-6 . ASSLGRIPPLH
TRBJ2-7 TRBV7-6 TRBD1 ASSLERTGPYEQY
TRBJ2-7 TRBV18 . ASSPQKGDHEQY
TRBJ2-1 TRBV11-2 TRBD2 ASSPRLAGGHRPYNEQF
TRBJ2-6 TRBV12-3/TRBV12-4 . ASSPSYGANVLT
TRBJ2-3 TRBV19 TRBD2 ASTPRRGVTDTQY
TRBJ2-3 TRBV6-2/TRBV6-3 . ASTGRDTQY
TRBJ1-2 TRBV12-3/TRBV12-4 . ASSFAEGPGGYT
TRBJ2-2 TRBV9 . ASSARTVNTGELF
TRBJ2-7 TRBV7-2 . ASSFDLGAYEQY
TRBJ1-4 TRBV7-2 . ASTPQGPNEKLF
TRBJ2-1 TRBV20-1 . SARDPNEQF
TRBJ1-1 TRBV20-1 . SAREGVRVTEAF
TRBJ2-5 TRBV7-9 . ASSLEGAQY
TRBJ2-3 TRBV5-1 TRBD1 ASSGPTGQGDTQY
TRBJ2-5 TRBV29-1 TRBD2 SAGLAGGETQY
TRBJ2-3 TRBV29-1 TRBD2 SVETGAGAIDTQY
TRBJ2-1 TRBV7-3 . ASSLFGNEQF
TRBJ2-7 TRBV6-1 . ASSEVGADLYEQY
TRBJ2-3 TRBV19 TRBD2 ASSTQAGRTDTQY
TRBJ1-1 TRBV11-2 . ASSSGRADEAF
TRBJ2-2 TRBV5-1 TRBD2 ASAGLAVTGELF
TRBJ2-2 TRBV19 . ASSISKGNGELF